Below are 26 T cell receptor beta chains sequenced from a single sample in a study of OX40 agonist ivuxolimab in advanced cancers. TCRdb keeps only in-frame clones here, not all; method: immunoSEQ multiplex PCR. This sample has tens of thousands of clones; about 90% occur once, and the top ten carry around 1.8%. This material consisted of CD4+ or CD8+ T cells sorted from blood, taken in a trial of the OX40 agonist ivuxolimab. Every receptor here comes from an adult with an advanced solid tumor such as melanoma, head and neck, liver or kidney cancer.

This clone was seen only once. This CDR3 is CAWTLTGIGTEAFF. In DNA form, the CDR3 reads TGTGCCTGGACCCTCACCGGGATTGGCACTGAAGCTTTCTTT. The chain combines TRBV30 with TRBJ1-1, with D hard to call. This CDR3 spans 14 amino acids. Trimming took 4 bases from V and 4 from J, leaving 16 bases between them. From germline, CDR1 is GTSNPN and CDR2 SVGIG (reference sequence).

The V and J genes are TRBV11-1 and TRBJ2-2, with TRBD2 matching over 8 bases. Germline assignment: CDR1 SGHAT and CDR2 FQDESV (reference sequence). This CDR3 is 15 amino acids long. Trimming took 5 bases from V and 1 from J; bases not matched to a gene: 3. The CDR3: CASSPGGLNTGELFF. In DNA form, the CDR3 reads TGTGCCAGCAGCCCGGGGGGGCTGAACACCGGGGAGCTGTTTTTT.

The gene calls are TRBV30 and TRBJ2-7, with 14 bases that match TRBD2. The CDR3 is 14 amino acids. Per the germline V gene, CDR1 is GTSNPN and CDR2 is SVGIG (reference sequence). J was trimmed by 5 bases and V by 3 bases; bases with no gene match: 3. As DNA, the CDR3 is TGTGCCTGGAGGACGGGACTAGCGGGAGACGAGCAGTACTTC. This sequence encodes CAWRTGLAGDEQYF.

The rearrangement links TRBV4-2 to TRBJ2-1; 10 bases line up with TRBD2. Per the germline V gene, CDR1 is LGHNA and CDR2 is YNFKEQ. This CDR3 is built from 17 residues. Trimming cost V 3 bases and J 7 bases; bases outside gene matches: 12. The CDR3 is CASSQHQVAGGPNEQFF. The CDR3 DNA reads as TGTGCCAGCAGCCAGCATCAGGTAGCGGGAGGCCCAAATGAGCAGTTCTTC.

The chain recombines TRBV25-1 with TRBJ2-2, with a possible D match to TRBD2 (5 bases). CDR3 length equals 16 residues. V was shortened by 4 bases and J by 6 bases, with 18 bases between the two germline ends. Looked up from germline, CDR1 is MGHDK and CDR2 is SYGVNS. CDR3 region: CASSVGMGGGPGELFF. The CDR3, as DNA: TGTGCCAGCAGTGTCGGTATGGGTGGCGGGCCCGGGGAGCTGTTTTTT.

The chain employs TRBV7-2 and TRBJ1-2; D unresolved. The ends were cut back, 5 bases at V and 1 base at J, with 8 bases in the middle. Germline assignment: CDR1 SGHTA and CDR2 FQGNSA. The length of the CDR3 is 13 residues. The CDR3 loop reads CASSLDNNYGYTF. Written as DNA, the CDR3 is TGTGCCAGCAGCCTCGACAATAACTATGGCTACACCTTC.

The V and J genes are TRBV5-1 and TRBJ1-2; D remains ambiguous. V lost 2 bases and J lost 4, with 15 bases in between. This CDR3 has 15 amino acids. CDR1 is SGHRS and CDR2 is YFSETQ in the germline V gene. CDR3 loop: CASSLGDWGSYGYTF. The CDR3 bases are TGCGCCAGCAGCTTAGGAGATTGGGGTAGCTATGGCTACACCTTC.

The chain recombines TRBV7-9 with TRBJ2-7; possible D gene TRBD2, 6 bases. CDR1 is SEHNR and CDR2 is FQNEAQ in the germline V gene (reference sequence). V dropped 3 bases and J dropped 6 bases, with 12 bases sitting between them. The CDR3 loop spans 13 amino acids. CDR3 bases: TGTGCCAGCAGCTTGGGACTTCAGGGCGAGCAGTACTTC. This translates into CASSLGLQGEQYF. The variable domain in full, completed from reference TRBV7-9 and TRBJ2-7, reads DTGVSQNPRHKITKRGQNVTFRCDPISEHNRLYWYRQTLGQGPEFLTYFQNEAQLEKSRLLSDRFSAERPKGSFSTLEIQRTEQGDSAMYLCASSLGLQGEQYFGPGTRLTVT.

The V and J genes are TRBV19 and TRBJ1-1; D is ambiguous. Germline CDR1 and CDR2: LNHDA and SQIVND (reference sequence). V gave up 3 bases and J gave up 2 bases, with 10 bases separating them. The CDR3 runs to 14 residues. The DNA of the CDR3 is TGTGCCAGTAGTATGATCGGGTTTAACACTGAAGCTTTCTTT. Its protein product is CASSMIGFNTEAFF. Full variable domain (remainder filled in from reference TRBV19 and TRBJ1-1): DGGITQSPKYLFRKEGQNVTLSCEQNLNHDAMYWYRQDPGQGLRLIYYSQIVNDFQKGDIAEGYSVSREKKESFPLTVTSAQKNPTAFYLCASSMIGFNTEAFFGQGTRLTVV.

V and J are TRBV30 and TRBJ2-2, with TRBD2 matching over 8 bases. The CDR3 has 21 residues. Losses at the gene ends were 2 bases for V and 7 bases for J; bases not matched to a gene: 27. The germline gives CDR1 GTSNPN, CDR2 SVGIG (reference sequence). The CDR3 sequence is CAWSLPPLAPGPGGTDGELFF. As DNA, the CDR3 is TGTGCCTGGAGTCTTCCCCCACTAGCACCCGGGCCGGGGGGGACCGACGGGGAGCTGTTTTTT.

The rearrangement joins TRBV5-4 to TRBJ2-3, with TRBD2 matching over 13 bases. The CDR3 totals 15 residues. The germline V gene encodes CDR1 SGHNT and CDR2 YYREEE (reference sequence). V shed 4 bases and J 5 bases; nucleotides not matched to a gene: 4. The chain's CDR3 is CASSQTSGRLDTQYF. CDR3 in DNA: TGTGCCAGCAGCCAGACTAGCGGGAGGTTAGATACGCAGTATTTT.

The chain recombines TRBV6-5 with TRBJ2-5; unclear D gene. Germline V CDR1 and CDR2: MNHEY, SVGAGI. The CDR3 is 14 residues long. V was clipped by 0 bases and J by 9 bases, with 14 bases between them. The CDR3 nucleotides read TGTGCCAGCAGTTACTCGGGCAACCGAGAAGCCCAGTACTTC. It translates to CASSYSGNREAQYF.

The gene calls are TRBV29-1 and TRBJ1-1; possibly TRBD1 for D (6 bases). The CDR3 sequence is 14 residues long. From germline, CDR1 is SQVTM and CDR2 ANQGSEA. V lost 4 bases and J lost 0, with 12 bases in between. The CDR3 DNA is TGCAGCGTTGCACCGGGACATGTGAACACTGAAGCTTTCTTT. Translation: CSVAPGHVNTEAFF.

The chain combines TRBV4-2 with TRBJ2-1; 8 positions match TRBD2. CDR3 length: 15 amino acids. CDR1 and CDR2 (germline): LGHNA, YNFKEQ. V trimming: 1 base; J trimming: 4 bases; junction bases outside the gene matches: 3. The CDR3 protein is CASSQAGGIYNEQFF. DNA for the CDR3: TGTGCCAGCAGCCAAGCGGGGGGGATTTACAATGAGCAGTTCTTC.

J is TRBJ1-1 and V is TRBV28, with no clear D. The V gene lost 3 bases and the J gene lost 3 bases, with 5 bases spanning the gap. This CDR3 is built from 12 residues. Germline V gives CDR1 MDHEN, CDR2 SYDVKM. The chain's CDR3 is CASSLLYTEAFF. The CDR3 bases are TGTGCCAGCAGTTTGTTGTACACTGAAGCTTTCTTT. Together with reference TRBV28 and TRBJ1-1, the CDR3 gives the full variable domain: DVKVTQSSRYLVKRTGEKVFLECVQDMDHENMFWYRQDPGLGLRLIYFSYDVKMKEKGDIPEGYSVSREKKERFSLILESASTNQTSMYLCASSLLYTEAFFGQGTRLTVV.

This clone is a singleton in its sample. V is TRBV7-8 and J is TRBJ2-1; TRBD2 matches at 9 bases. With 1 base clipped from V and 9 bases from J, the junction kept 1 base outside the gene matches. CDR3 length: 13 amino acids. Germline V CDR1 and CDR2: SGHVS, FQNEAQ. The CDR3 bases are TGTGCCAGCAGCTTAGGCGGGGGGGCTGAGCAGTTCTTC. This gives the protein CASSLGGGAEQFF.

This sequence joins TRBV28 and TRBJ1-4; unclear D gene. Per germline, CDR1 MDHEN and CDR2 SYDVKM. Trimming removed 3 bases from V and 4 bases from J, with 9 bases in between. The CDR3 runs to 14 residues. The CDR3 spells CASSLPLNNEKLFF. CDR3 DNA: TGTGCCAGCAGTTTGCCACTGAATAATGAAAAACTGTTTTTT.

V gene TRBV15 combines with J gene TRBJ2-7, with 9 bases fitting TRBD1. This CDR3 has 15 residues. The J segment lost 2 bases and the V segment lost 5 bases, leaving 7 bases of the junction unmatched. Germline assignment: CDR1 LNHNV and CDR2 YYDKDF (reference sequence). The CDR3 loop reads CATSHGTGQTYEQYF. CDR3 DNA sequence: TGTGCCACCAGCCATGGGACAGGGCAAACCTACGAGCAGTACTTC.

The chain uses TRBV6-1 and TRBJ2-2; 8 bases are shared with TRBD1. CDR1 is MNHNS, CDR2 SASEGT, per germline. The CDR3 length is 15 residues. V lost 10 bases to trimming and J lost 5 bases; unmatched junction nucleotides: 12. CDR3 in amino acids: CAIDTGQGDTGELFF. The CDR3 coding sequence is TGTGCCATCGATACCGGACAGGGCGATACCGGGGAGCTGTTTTTT.

The chain joins TRBV5-1 to TRBJ2-5; D gene unclear. CDR1 SGHRS and CDR2 YFSETQ come from the germline V gene. CDR3 length: 12 residues. Trimming shortened V by 4 bases and J by 3 bases, and 7 bases separated the two germline ends. CDR3 amino acids: CASSPNEETQYF. DNA of the CDR3: TGCGCCAGCAGCCCGAATGAAGAGACCCAGTACTTC.

V and J are TRBV28 and TRBJ1-5, with D unresolved. Germline V lookup: CDR1 MDHEN, CDR2 SYDVKM. The CDR3 consists of 13 residues. V was cut by 4 bases and J by 4 bases, with 8 bases left in between. CDR3 coding DNA: TGTGCCAGCAGTTGGGCCCAGAATCAGCCCCAGCATTTT. As protein: CASSWAQNQPQHF.

The J gene is TRBJ2-7, the V gene TRBV5-4; D is perhaps TRBD1 or TRBD2 (5 bases each). Germline CDR1 reads SGHNT; CDR2 reads YYREEE (reference sequence). Trimming took 0 bases from V and 5 from J, leaving 12 bases between them. There are 14 residues in the CDR3. The CDR3 loop reads CASSLESWGNEQYF. For the CDR3, the DNA is TGTGCCAGCAGCTTGGAATCGTGGGGGAACGAGCAGTACTTC.

This chain links TRBV5-6 with TRBJ1-5; 8 bases fit TRBD1. Germline V gives CDR1 SGHDT, CDR2 YYEEEE. The CDR3 runs to 15 residues. V was pared by 2 bases and J by 1 base, with 2 bases of the junction left unmatched. The CDR3 reads CASSLRTGSNQPQHF. CDR3 sequence (DNA): TGTGCCAGCAGCTTACGGACAGGGAGCAATCAGCCCCAGCATTTT.

This clone was counted once. This chain joins TRBV28 and TRBJ1-3; D might be TRBD1 (5 bases). Germline V gene sequence: CDR1 MDHEN, CDR2 SYDVKM. The CDR3 consists of 13 residues. V lost 4 bases and J lost 2, with 6 bases in between. CDR3 loop: CASSWGAGNTIYF. CDR3 sequence (DNA): TGTGCCAGCAGTTGGGGGGCTGGAAACACCATATATTTT. The whole variable domain, filled in from reference TRBV28 and TRBJ1-3, reads DVKVTQSSRYLVKRTGEKVFLECVQDMDHENMFWYRQDPGLGLRLIYFSYDVKMKEKGDIPEGYSVSREKKERFSLILESASTNQTSMYLCASSWGAGNTIYFGEGSWLTVV.

The J gene is TRBJ2-5, the V gene TRBV28; D call uncertain. The germline V and J ends were trimmed by 6 bases and 1 base, with 3 bases remaining between them. In germline, CDR1 is MDHEN, CDR2 SYDVKM. The CDR3 is made up of 11 amino acids. Here the CDR3 DNA reads TGTGCCAGCAGCCTCCAAGAGACCCAGTACTTC. Encoded protein: CASSLQETQYF.

The V and J genes are TRBV7-9 and TRBJ2-5; the D is unclear. The CDR3 is made up of 15 amino acids. From germline, CDR1 is SEHNR and CDR2 FQNEAQ (reference sequence). The V and J ends lost 4 bases and 5 bases respectively, with 17 bases between them. CDR3 loop: CASSSPANYMETQYF. For the CDR3, the DNA is TGTGCCAGCAGCTCTCCCGCGAATTATATGGAGACCCAGTACTTC. The full variable domain, completed using reference TRBV7-9 and TRBJ2-5, is DTGVSQNPRHKITKRGQNVTFRCDPISEHNRLYWYRQTLGQGPEFLTYFQNEAQLEKSRLLSDRFSAERPKGSFSTLEIQRTEQGDSAMYLCASSSPANYMETQYFGPGTRLLVL.